The source of this T cell receptor beta chain is a study of early T cells in non-severe SARS-CoV-2 infection. This clonotype was observed many times. CDR3 size: 12 residues. Germline CDR1 reads SGHDT; CDR2 reads YYEEEE. V was shortened by 4 bases and J by 6 bases, with 11 bases between the two germline ends. As part of library construction, unique molecular identifiers were attached to individual cDNA molecules. TCRdb recomputed calls from the 5' RACE reads with MiXCR, one row per CDR3 protein. The sample lists 55,000 to 65,000 distinct CDR3 sequences, 10% to 15% occurring once. The specimen comprised whole blood, sampled at baseline. The chain has TRBV5-6 and TRBJ2-7; perhaps TRBD1 as D (5 bases). The receptor comes from an adult who was a healthcare worker with PCR-confirmed SARS-CoV-2 infection or an uninfected control (not recorded which). CDR3 DNA sequence: TGTGCCAGCAGCACCCGAAGGGGCGAGCAGTACTTC. Residues: CASSTRRGEQYF.